This T cell receptor beta chain appears in the sequencing data of a study of T cells in Graves' hyperthyroidism and ophthalmopathy. Regions amplified from RNA transcripts were the TCR beta CDR3 regions. TCR CDR3 underwent first-round RT-PCR with the HTBI primer set. TCRdb fed the multiplex PCR reads into MiXCR, producing one record per CDR3 protein. The sample carries 200,000 to 300,000 distinct CDR3 sequences, roughly 15% recorded once. This clonotype was observed many times. Sequenced: blood. The TCR originated in a woman aged 18-29 years with Graves' ophthalmopathy.

The CDR3 sequence is CASSPRRGSSYEQYF. CDR3 sequence (DNA): TGTGCCAGCAGTCCGCGTCGGGGGTCCTCCTACGAGCAGTACTTC. The genes are TRBV27 and TRBJ2-7, with D possibly being TRBD2 (6 bases). Trimming stripped 5 bases from V and 0 bases from J, with 14 bases between. The CDR3 contains 15 residues. CDR1 is MNHEY and CDR2 is SMNVEV in the germline V gene (reference sequence).